The 6 T cell receptor beta chains below were found in one sample sequenced in a study of long-term antiretroviral therapy in people with HIV. An immunoSEQ assay, version v3.0, was performed at survey level. Profiling relied on immunoSEQ multiplex PCR, and the TCRdb table lists in-frame clones only, not all of them. The table records 20,000 to 25,000 clones, 70% to 80% of them present only once. The sample consisted of unsorted PBMCs, taken 1.2 years after starting antiretroviral therapy. These receptor sequences come from a woman aged 40 to 50 with HIV.

V is TRBV5-1 and J is TRBJ1-1; 9 bases line up with TRBD1. The CDR3 loop spans 16 amino acids. Unmatched junction bases numbered 7, after V lost 3 bases and J lost 1 base. CDR1 is SGHRS, CDR2 YFSETQ, per germline. The CDR3 reads CASSSPYRGQNTEAFF. The DNA for the CDR3 is TGCGCCAGCAGCTCACCCTACAGGGGGCAGAACACTGAAGCTTTCTTT.

The rearrangement links TRBV19 to TRBJ1-2; D possibly corresponds to TRBD1 (6 bases). Germline V CDR1 and CDR2: LNHDA, SQIVND (reference sequence). Trimming took off 3 bases at V and 5 bases at J, with 16 bases between the two ends. The CDR3 runs to 15 residues. The CDR3 DNA sequence: TGTGCCAGTAGTATCCCACAGGGTGAGACGTATGGCTACACCTTC. Translated, it gives CASSIPQGETYGYTF.

J is TRBJ1-5 and V is TRBV19; 7 bases are a match to TRBD1. This CDR3 spans 15 amino acids. Germline V gives CDR1 LNHDA, CDR2 SQIVND (reference sequence). Trimming at V came to 6 bases and at J to 1 base, leaving 6 bases not matched to a gene. CDR3 in DNA: TGTGCCAGTAGGACAGGGTCGAGGAGCAATCAGCCCCAGCATTTT. This sequence encodes CASRTGSRSNQPQHF.

V usage is TRBV5-4 and J usage is TRBJ2-7, with a tentative D call TRBD2 (5 bases). CDR3 length: 13 residues. From germline, CDR1 is SGHNT and CDR2 YYREEE (reference sequence). V lost 10 bases and J lost 3, with 17 bases in between. The CDR3: CAFKSGKDYEQYF. The CDR3, as DNA: TGTGCCTTCAAGTCGGGGAAGGACTACGAGCAGTACTTC.

J is TRBJ2-2 and V is TRBV7-2, with D possibly being TRBD1 (6 bases). Trimming stripped 6 bases from V and 3 bases from J, with 11 bases between. In germline, CDR1 is SGHTA, CDR2 FQGNSA. The CDR3 covers 14 residues. In DNA form, the CDR3 reads TGTGCCAGCAGTCTAACAGGGCACACCGGGGAGCTGTTTTTT. Protein: CASSLTGHTGELFF.

This chain joins TRBV28 and TRBJ1-2; 9 nucleotides line up with TRBD1. The germline CDR1 and CDR2 sequences are MDHEN and SYDVKM. The CDR3 has 16 amino acids. V trimming: 6 bases; J trimming: 1 base; junction bases outside the gene matches: 9. The DNA for the CDR3 is TGTGCCAGCAGCCTATCCGGGACAGGGTATAACTATGGCTACACCTTC. It encodes CASSLSGTGYNYGYTF.